This T cell receptor (beta chain) was retrieved from a study of tumor and adjacent non-tumor tissue in lung cancer. No cell sorting was done before RNA was extracted from the tissue. The CDR3 consists of 19 residues. Germline CDR1 MNHEY, CDR2 SVGAGI. TCRbeta libraries were built with three rounds of nested PCR, modified from ARM-PCR. TCRdb re-called the multiplex PCR reads through MiXCR, storing one row per CDR3 protein. The table records about 110,000 distinct CDR3 sequences, over 75% of them present only once. Concerning this clonotype: The junction differs from germline at one of its ends, possibly a read error.

V usage is TRBV6-5 and J usage is TRBJ2-2; 11 bases are a match to TRBD1. The source material was lung tumor tissue. This TCR derives from an older man with non-small cell lung cancer. The CDR3 bases are TGTGCCAGCATTTACTACCCCCCCGGGACAGGGGGTAGTGGAGGGGAGCTGTTTTTT. It yields the protein CASIYYPPGTGGSGGELFF.